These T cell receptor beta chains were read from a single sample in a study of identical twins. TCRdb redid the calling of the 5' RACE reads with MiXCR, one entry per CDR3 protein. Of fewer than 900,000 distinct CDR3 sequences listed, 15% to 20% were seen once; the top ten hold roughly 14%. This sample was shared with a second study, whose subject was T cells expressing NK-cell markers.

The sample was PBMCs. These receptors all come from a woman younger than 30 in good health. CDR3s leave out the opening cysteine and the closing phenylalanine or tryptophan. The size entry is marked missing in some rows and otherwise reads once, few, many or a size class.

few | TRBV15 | ATSRGEGLTDTQY
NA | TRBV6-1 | ASSPDRASTDTQY
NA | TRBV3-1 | ASSQLGQYGYT
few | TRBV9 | ASSVEAVSYGYT
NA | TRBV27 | ASSAPSGGYNEQF
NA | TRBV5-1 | ASRSREIAEAF
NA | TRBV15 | ATSRVLVNTGELF
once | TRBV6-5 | ASTSRSDTQY
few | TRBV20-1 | SARDLTSGSYEQY
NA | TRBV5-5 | ASSHGQDSQPQH
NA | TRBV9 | ASSPGGGATYEQY
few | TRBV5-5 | ASSLEAGLPYEQY
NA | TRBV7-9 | ASSKAGAPNSYEQY
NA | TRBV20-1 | SAGLRGTDTQY
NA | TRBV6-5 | ASSTWTSGGETQY
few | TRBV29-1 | SVGAGGHQETQY
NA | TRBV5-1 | ASRSGQVCF
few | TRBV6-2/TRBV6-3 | ASGIFAEQF
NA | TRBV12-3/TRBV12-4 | ASSLDGAAEAF
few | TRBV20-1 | SARVQQGDGYT